Each of the 16 T cell receptor beta chains below was sequenced from the same sample in a study of T cells after yellow fever vaccination. One entry per CDR3 protein results from TCRdb running MiXCR on the 5' RACE reads. The sample carries 350,000 to 450,000 distinct CDR3 sequences, around 6.4% recorded once. Sequencing was performed on PBMCs, taken 5 days after the yellow fever booster vaccination. These receptors were taken from a man in his thirties or forties who received the YFV17D yellow fever vaccine.

This clonotype was observed many times. The V gene is TRBV5-1, the J gene TRBJ2-7; 13 positions match TRBD2. The CDR3 has 14 residues. Germline values: CDR1 SGHRS, CDR2 YFSETQ. Trimming took 4 bases from V and 4 from J; bases not matched to a gene: 2. The CDR3 loop is CASSMGLAGYEQYF. The CDR3 DNA sequence: TGCGCCAGCAGCATGGGACTAGCGGGGTACGAGCAGTACTTC.

The gene calls are TRBV20-1 and TRBJ2-2; 8 bases map to TRBD2. V lost 5 bases, J lost 3 bases, and 8 bases stayed unmatched. The V gene's germline CDR1 is DFQATT and CDR2 SNEGSKA (reference sequence). The CDR3 has 15 residues. CDR3 sequence reads: CSAPREGSYTGELFF. CDR3 DNA: TGCAGTGCTCCCCGGGAGGGGAGTTACACCGGGGAGCTGTTTTTT.

This clonotype was seen many times. The chain employs TRBV28 and TRBJ2-6; D possibly corresponds to TRBD2 (6 bases). This CDR3 contains 17 residues. Per the germline V gene, CDR1 is MDHEN and CDR2 is SYDVKM. The germline V and J ends were trimmed by 7 bases and 5 bases, with 21 bases remaining between them. CDR3 DNA sequence: TGTGCCAGCACTCCCCGGCCCCGGGGGTACAGGGCCAACGTCCTGACTTTC. Its protein is CASTPRPRGYRANVLTF.

This clonotype was found a few times. The rearrangement links TRBV12-3 or TRBV12-4 to TRBJ2-7; tentatively, D is TRBD1 or TRBD2 (5 bases each). CDR3 length: 14 residues. Trimming stripped 5 bases from V and 5 bases from J, with 16 bases between. For the CDR3, the DNA is TGTGCCAGCAGTCCCTACTGGGACCCGCACGAGCAGTACTTC. This gives the protein CASSPYWDPHEQYF.

This clonotype turned up a few times. The chain is built from TRBV20-1 and TRBJ1-1, with TRBD1 identical over 8 bases. This CDR3 is built from 13 residues. The germline V gene encodes CDR1 DFQATT and CDR2 SNEGSKA (reference sequence). The J segment lost 3 bases and the V segment lost 6 bases, leaving 6 bases of the junction unmatched. This CDR3 is CSAAQGADTEAFF. The CDR3 coding sequence is TGCAGTGCGGCGCAGGGGGCGGACACTGAAGCTTTCTTT.

This clonotype was seen ten or more times. CDR3 bases: TGTGCCAGTAGTTTCTGGGGCACAGATACGCAGTATTTT. Translation: CASSFWGTDTQYF. This chain connects TRBV19 to TRBJ2-3; D is undetermined. CDR3 size: 13 residues. Trimming left V 5 bases short and J 1 base short, with 7 bases between. Germline V CDR1 and CDR2: LNHDA, SQIVND (reference sequence).

On this clonotype itself: Since a much larger clone is just one base distant, this may be a read error. The chain links TRBV6-5 to TRBJ2-1; D gene uncertain. CDR1 is MNHEY and CDR2 is SVGAGI in the germline V gene. The CDR3 sequence is 16 residues long. The CDR3 bases are TGTGCCTGCAGTTACTCGATCGCCTCCTCCTACAATGAGCAGTTCTTC. Its translation: CACSYSIASSYNEQFF.

At least ten counts were recorded for this clonotype. The genes are TRBV4-3 and TRBJ2-3; D is unresolved. Trimming stripped 4 bases from V and 2 bases from J, with 7 bases between. The CDR3 extends over 13 amino acids. Germline V gene lookup returns CDR1 LGHNA and CDR2 YSLEER. The CDR3 region has the DNA TGCGCCAGCAGCCCCGGCTTCACAGATACGCAGTATTTT. Protein product: CASSPGFTDTQYF.

The chain employs TRBV18 and TRBJ2-2, with 8 bases lining up with TRBD2. Trimming removed 4 bases from V and 6 bases from J; junction bases left unmatched: 4. This CDR3 is 14 amino acids long. Germline values: CDR1 KGHSH, CDR2 LQKENI. DNA of the CDR3: TGTGCCAGCTCACTCCAGCGGGAGTCCGGGGAGCTGTTTTTT. This sequence encodes CASSLQRESGELFF.

The rearrangement links TRBV5-1 to TRBJ2-4; no definite D call. The CDR3 is 14 amino acids. Trimming pared 3 bases from V and 5 bases from J, leaving 12 bases between. From germline, CDR1 is SGHRS and CDR2 YFSETQ. CDR3 loop: CASSSGPRENIQYF. CDR3 DNA: TGCGCCAGCAGCTCGGGCCCTCGGGAAAACATTCAGTACTTC.

This chain uses TRBV6-4 with TRBJ1-3; the D is unclear. With 0 bases removed from V and 0 bases from J, the gap between germline ends came to 12 bases. Germline-derived CDR1 and CDR2 are MRHNA and SNTAGT. The CDR3 runs to 17 residues. DNA for the CDR3: TGTGCCAGCAGTGACTCAGGAACTCACACCTCTGGAAACACCATATATTTT. The encoded protein is CASSDSGTHTSGNTIYF.

This clonotype was seen many times. The DNA is omitted, as the CDR3 cannot be located on it reliably, and the CDR3 follows TCRdb's listing. This chain connects TRBV12-3 or TRBV12-4 to TRBJ2-2; the D call of TRBD2 is as the table states it, not checked on the DNA. Inclusive of both ends, the CDR3 amounts to 17 amino acids. The CDR3 protein is CASSLGYFGPNTGELFF.

The rearrangement uses TRBV20-1 and TRBJ2-1; 10 bases agree with TRBD2. This CDR3 has 13 amino acids. Trimming cost V 6 bases and J 5 bases; bases outside gene matches: 4. Germline CDR1 reads DFQATT; CDR2 reads SNEGSKA (reference sequence). CDR3 in DNA: TGCAGTGCAACTAGCGGGATTGACAATGAGCAGTTCTTC. This codes for CSATSGIDNEQFF.

The gene calls are TRBV4-2 and TRBJ2-1; tentatively, D is TRBD1 or TRBD2 (5 bases each). The germline V gene has CDR1 LGHNA and CDR2 YNFKEQ. The germline V and J ends were trimmed by 3 bases and 2 bases, with 11 bases remaining between them. There are 15 residues in the CDR3. This CDR3 is CASSQSRGPYNEQFF. Here the CDR3 DNA reads TGTGCCAGCAGCCAGAGCCGGGGCCCCTACAATGAGCAGTTCTTC.

This clonotype was seen many times. The V and J genes are TRBV7-2 and TRBJ1-4; TRBD1 agrees at 7 bases. The CDR3 sequence is 15 residues long. CDR1 is SGHTA, CDR2 FQGNSA, per germline. The J segment lost 8 bases and the V segment lost 5 bases, leaving 11 bases of the junction unmatched. CDR3 nucleotide sequence: TGTGCCAGCAGCCTTTTCACAGGGGACGGAGAAAAACTGTTTTTT. Amino acid sequence: CASSLFTGDGEKLFF.

This clonotype was found a few times. V and J are TRBV7-3 and TRBJ2-1, with D perhaps assigned TRBD1 or TRBD2 (6 bases each). CDR1 SGHTA and CDR2 FQGTGA come from the germline V gene. This CDR3 comprises 12 residues. V was clipped by 5 bases and J by 7 bases, with 9 bases between them. The CDR3 region is CASSGGGNEQFF. The CDR3 nucleotides are TGTGCCAGCAGCGGAGGGGGAAATGAGCAGTTCTTC.